Each of the 23 T cell receptor beta chains below was sequenced from the same sample in a study of cytotoxic CD8 clonotypes in ibrutinib-treated CLL. Sequencing used immunoSEQ multiplex PCR; TCRdb keeps in-frame clones, though not all of them. The data contain roughly 150,000 clones, roughly 88% of them singletons. The sequencing here drew on PBMCs, taken at disease progression, from a patient treated with ibrutinib. All receptors come from a human donor with chronic lymphocytic leukemia.

V usage is TRBV12-2 and J usage is TRBJ1-3; TRBD1 reflects the table's D call only, with no check against the DNA. TRBV12-2 is tagged as a pseudogene. The CDR3 totals 15 residues. DNA for the CDR3: TGTGCAAGTCGCTTATGGACAGGGTGTGGAAACACCATATATTTT. Protein sequence: CASRLWTGCGNTIYF.

J is TRBJ2-7 and V is TRBV19, with 12 nucleotides matching TRBD1. J was trimmed by 4 bases and V by 3 bases; bases with no gene match: 16. Per germline, CDR1 LNHDA and CDR2 SQIVND (reference sequence). The CDR3 contains 19 residues. CDR3 loop: CASSMDGRPGTGGDYEQYF. Here the CDR3 DNA reads TGTGCCAGTAGTATGGACGGCCGGCCGGGGACAGGGGGCGATTACGAGCAGTACTTC.

V and J are TRBV19 and TRBJ1-1; D gene uncertain. CDR1 is LNHDA, CDR2 SQIVND, per germline (reference sequence). Trimming stripped 6 bases from V and 4 bases from J, with 15 bases between. CDR3 length equals 14 residues. The CDR3 sequence: CASSRTGGATEAFF. CDR3 coding DNA: TGTGCCAGTAGCCGAACGGGTGGAGCCACTGAAGCTTTCTTT.

The chain couples TRBV7-9 to TRBJ2-7, with TRBD2 as a possible D gene (5 bases). There are 14 residues in the CDR3. V lost 7 bases, J lost 5 bases, and 18 bases lay in between. Germline assignment: CDR1 SEHNR and CDR2 FQNEAQ (reference sequence). The CDR3 DNA is TGTGCCAGCAACCCCGGACTTGCGCGTGACGAGCAGTACTTC. Amino acids: CASNPGLARDEQYF. Supplemented by reference TRBV7-9 and TRBJ2-7, the full variable domain reads DTGVSQNPRHKITKRGQNVTFRCDPISEHNRLYWYRQTLGQGPEFLTYFQNEAQLEKSRLLSDRFSAERPKGSFSTLEIQRTEQGDSAMYLCASNPGLARDEQYFGPGTRLTVT.

This chain joins TRBV7-2 and TRBJ2-7; 7 nucleotides match TRBD1. The CDR3 runs 14 residues. V lost 3 bases, J lost 3 bases, and 5 bases stayed unmatched. The germline CDR1 and CDR2 sequences are SGHTA and FQGNSA. The CDR3 reads CASSFGTEVYEQYF. The CDR3 nucleotides read TGTGCCAGCAGCTTTGGGACAGAAGTCTACGAGCAGTACTTC.

The chain combines TRBV11-3 with TRBJ2-1, with a tentative D call TRBD2 (6 bases). Germline CDR1 reads SGHNT; CDR2 reads YENEEA. V dropped 1 base and J dropped 6 bases, with 10 bases sitting between them. CDR3 length: 14 amino acids. The CDR3 DNA sequence: TGTGCCAGCAGCTTAGGGGGGGTTACCAATGAGCAGTTCTTC. Protein: CASSLGGVTNEQFF.

V is TRBV5-6 and J is TRBJ2-2; D gene unclear. V dropped 2 bases and J dropped 5 bases, with 7 bases sitting between them. Germline CDR1 reads SGHDT; CDR2 reads YYEEEE. The CDR3 sequence is 13 residues long. The CDR3 DNA follows: TGTGCCAGCAGCTTTCCGTATACCGGGGAGCTGTTTTTT. This gives the protein CASSFPYTGELFF.

This clone was found once. The chain recombines TRBV7-8 with TRBJ2-7; the match to TRBD1 covers 7 bases. Trimming at V came to 5 bases and at J to 2 bases, leaving 9 bases not matched to a gene. Per germline, CDR1 SGHVS and CDR2 FQNEAQ. The CDR3 length is 15 residues. The CDR3 protein is CASSKGRDRPYEQYF. In DNA, the CDR3 is TGTGCCAGCAGCAAAGGCCGGGACAGACCCTACGAGCAGTACTTC.

The chain joins TRBV11-2 to TRBJ2-7; no clear D. Trimming removed 4 bases from V and 4 bases from J, with 14 bases in between. Per the germline V gene, CDR1 is SGHAT and CDR2 is FQNNGV. This CDR3 region has 14 residues. The CDR3: CASSSLQYRYEQYF. CDR3 in DNA: TGTGCCAGCAGCTCCTTGCAGTATAGGTACGAGCAGTACTTC.

The chain employs TRBV6-1 and TRBJ1-1; TRBD1 matches 9 bases. V shed 5 bases and J 4 bases; nucleotides not matched to a gene: 5. Germline lookup yields CDR1 MNHNS and CDR2 SASEGT. This CDR3 is built from 14 residues. In nucleotides, the CDR3 is TGTGCCAGCAGTCTCCGGGACAGGGCCACTGAAGCTTTCTTT. Translated, it gives CASSLRDRATEAFF.

This clone is a singleton in its sample. V is TRBV30 and J is TRBJ1-2; TRBD1 might be the D (6 bases). Germline CDR1 reads GTSNPN; CDR2 reads SVGIG (reference sequence). The V end lost 1 base, the J end lost 7 bases, and 16 bases lay between the germline ends. CDR3 length: 14 amino acids. For the CDR3, the DNA is TGTGCCTGGAGTGACACCATGGGGGCAGGTGGCTACACCTTC. Translating gives CAWSDTMGAGGYTF.

V and J are TRBV11-1 and TRBJ2-7; 8 positions match TRBD1. J gave up 2 bases and V 4 bases, and 7 bases lay outside the gene matches. The CDR3 spans 15 residues. The germline V gene has CDR1 SGHAT and CDR2 FQDESV (reference sequence). The DNA for the CDR3 is TGTGCCAGCAGCTGGGACAGGTCATCGACCTACGAGCAGTACTTC. Translation gives CASSWDRSSTYEQYF.

The rearrangement uses TRBV18 and TRBJ1-4; tentative D call: TRBD1 (5 bases). V gave up 5 bases and J gave up 8 bases, with 18 bases separating them. This CDR3 is 15 amino acids long. Germline CDR1 is KGHSH and CDR2 is LQKENI. This CDR3 reads CASSSGTADREKLFF. The DNA for the CDR3 is TGTGCCAGCTCATCCGGGACGGCGGATAGAGAAAAACTGTTTTTT.

This sequence joins TRBV6-1 and TRBJ1-2; 9 positions match TRBD1. The germline gives CDR1 MNHNS, CDR2 SASEGT. With 4 bases clipped from V and 6 bases from J, the junction kept 3 bases outside the gene matches. The CDR3 is 13 amino acids. CDR3 protein: CASSAGQGHGYTF. CDR3 DNA: TGTGCCAGCAGTGCGGGACAGGGCCATGGCTACACCTTC.

This clone came up once. The gene calls are TRBV27 and TRBJ1-2; D remains ambiguous. Germline lookup yields CDR1 MNHEY and CDR2 SMNVEV (reference sequence). Between the trimmed V and J ends, which lost 5 bases and 4 bases, there was a span of 14 bases. CDR3 length: 14 residues. The CDR3 sequence: CASSPRTEVYGYTF. DNA of the CDR3: TGTGCCAGCAGTCCCCGGACTGAAGTCTATGGCTACACCTTC.

V gene TRBV5-6 combines with J gene TRBJ1-5; no firm D call. V was pared by 0 bases and J by 7 bases, with 11 bases between. This CDR3 comprises 14 residues. Germline CDR1 and CDR2: SGHDT and YYEEEE. The CDR3 sequence is CASSLEGSFQPQHF. In DNA, the CDR3 is TGTGCCAGCAGCTTGGAGGGCTCGTTCCAGCCCCAGCATTTT. The whole variable domain, remainder taken from reference TRBV5-6 and TRBJ1-5, is DAGVTQSPTHLIKTRGQQVTLRCSPKSGHDTVSWYQQALGQGPQFIFQYYEEEERQRGNFPDRFSGHQFPNYSSELNVNALLLGDSALYLCASSLEGSFQPQHFGDGTRLSIL.

The chain carries TRBV5-4 and TRBJ2-1; D is ambiguous. The CDR3 runs 16 residues. Per the germline V gene, CDR1 is SGHNT and CDR2 is YYREEE (reference sequence). V lost 0 bases and J 13 bases, leaving 23 bases between the germline ends. The CDR3 sequence: CASSLEGPTVPGSQFF. The CDR3, as DNA: TGTGCCAGCAGCTTGGAGGGTCCCACGGTACCCGGGTCCCAGTTCTTC.

This chain joins TRBV5-4 and TRBJ2-7; D is perhaps TRBD2 (6 bases). This CDR3 contains 18 residues. Germline V gene lookup returns CDR1 SGHNT and CDR2 YYREEE (reference sequence). The V gene lost 4 bases and the J gene lost 2 bases, with 25 bases spanning the gap. This CDR3 is CASSGQSRVGLNAYEQYF. The CDR3 DNA follows: TGTGCCAGCAGCGGCCAATCGAGGGTCGGACTAAACGCCTACGAGCAGTACTTC.

This chain joins TRBV19 and TRBJ1-5; the D is unclear. V lost 3 bases, J lost 4 bases, and 16 bases lay in between. Germline V gene lookup returns CDR1 LNHDA and CDR2 SQIVND (reference sequence). This CDR3 is built from 16 residues. The CDR3 region is CASSIDRKGRNQPQHF. Here the CDR3 DNA reads TGTGCCAGTAGTATTGACCGAAAGGGTAGAAATCAGCCCCAGCATTTT.

The sample holds one count of this clone. The V call is TRBV5-8, the J call TRBJ2-3; 7 bases are a match to TRBD2. Germline V CDR1 and CDR2: SGHTS, YDEGEE. The CDR3 length is 14 residues. V was clipped by 4 bases and J by 0 bases; unmatched bases: 2. CDR3 residues: CASSLAASTDTQYF. The CDR3 nucleotides read TGTGCCAGCAGCCTAGCGGCGAGCACAGATACGCAGTATTTT.

This sequence joins TRBV7-6 and TRBJ2-7; 13 bases line up with TRBD2. V gave up 4 bases and J gave up 7 bases; unmatched junction bases: 4. This CDR3 has 14 amino acids. In germline, CDR1 is SGHVS, CDR2 FNYEAQ. CDR3 in DNA: TGTGCCAGCAGCTCTGGACTAGCGGGAGCTGAGCAGTACTTC. Its translation: CASSSGLAGAEQYF.

This chain connects TRBV2 to TRBJ2-5; 12 bases match TRBD2. CDR1 is SNHLY, CDR2 FYNNEI, per germline. The V gene end was trimmed by 6 bases and the J gene end by 3 bases; junction bases not matched to a gene: 8. The CDR3 length is 16 residues. This CDR3 reads CASSRTRLAGEETQYF. As DNA, the CDR3 is TGTGCCAGCAGCCGCACCCGACTAGCGGGAGAAGAGACCCAGTACTTC.

This chain joins TRBV18 and TRBJ1-1, with TRBD1 identical over 9 bases. The germline gives CDR1 KGHSH, CDR2 LQKENI. The CDR3 totals 15 residues. V gave up 6 bases and J gave up 1 base; unmatched junction bases: 6. In DNA, the CDR3 is TGTGCCAGCTCCCCTAGACAGGGGGGGAACACTGAAGCTTTCTTT. Translated, it gives CASSPRQGGNTEAFF.